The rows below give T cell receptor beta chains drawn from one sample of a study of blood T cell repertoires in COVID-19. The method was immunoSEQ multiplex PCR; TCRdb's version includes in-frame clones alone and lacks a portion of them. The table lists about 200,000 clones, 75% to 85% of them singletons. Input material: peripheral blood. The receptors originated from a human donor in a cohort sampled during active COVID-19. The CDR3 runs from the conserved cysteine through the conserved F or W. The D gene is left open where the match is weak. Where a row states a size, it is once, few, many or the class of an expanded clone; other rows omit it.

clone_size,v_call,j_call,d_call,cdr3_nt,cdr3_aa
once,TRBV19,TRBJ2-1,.,TGTGCCAGTAGTATAGTACCCCTGGGACATTTTAACAATGAGCAGTTCTTC,CASSIVPLGHFNNEQFF
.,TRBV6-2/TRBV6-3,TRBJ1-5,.,TGTGCCAGCAGTTATAGTCAGCCACCATTAGGGGCCCAGCATTTT,CASSYSQPPLGAQHF
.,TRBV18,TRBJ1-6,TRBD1,TGTGCCAGCTCACAAGGACAGGGCCACAATTCACCCCTCCACTTT,CASSQGQGHNSPLHF
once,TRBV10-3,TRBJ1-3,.,TGTGCCATCAGTGATGAGGCATTGAGTGGAAACACCATATATTTT,CAISDEALSGNTIYF
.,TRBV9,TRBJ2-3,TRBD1,TGTGCCAGCAGCGTAGGGGACAGGGAGTGGAGTGCGCAGTATTTT,CASSVGDREWSAQYF
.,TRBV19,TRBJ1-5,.,TGTGCCAGTAGTAATTCAGGGCAAGGCAATCAGCCCCAGCATTTT,CASSNSGQGNQPQHF
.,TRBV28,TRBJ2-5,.,TGTGCCAGCAGTCCATATGGGGGGGGCTCCAGGGAGACCCAGTACTTC,CASSPYGGGSRETQYF
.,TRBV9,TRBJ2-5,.,TGTGCCAGCAGCGTGGGCCCTTACCAAGAGACCCAGTACTTC,CASSVGPYQETQYF
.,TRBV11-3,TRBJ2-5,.,TGTGCCAGCAGCTTAGCAGCAGCGGAAGAGACCCAGTACTTC,CASSLAAAEETQYF
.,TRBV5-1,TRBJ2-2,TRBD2,TGCGCCAGCGGGGGAGCGGGAGACACCGGGGAGCTGTTTTTT,CASGGAGDTGELFF
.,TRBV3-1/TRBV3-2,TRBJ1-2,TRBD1,TGTGCCAGCAGCGGACAGGGGTTGCTCCTATCTGGCTACACCTTC,CASSGQGLLLSGYTF
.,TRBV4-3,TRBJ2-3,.,TGCGCCAGCAGCTACGTACGGGGCACAGATACGCAGTATTTT,CASSYVRGTDTQYF
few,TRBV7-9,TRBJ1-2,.,TGTGCCAGCAGCCAGAATTCAGCTAACTATGGCTACACCTTC,CASSQNSANYGYTF
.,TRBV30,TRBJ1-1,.,TGTGCCTGGAGTCCGGGACAACTGAACACTGAAGCTTTCTTT,CAWSPGQLNTEAFF
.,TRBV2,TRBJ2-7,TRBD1,TGTGCCAGCAACTCCGGGACAGGGTCCTACGAGCAGTACTTC,CASNSGTGSYEQYF
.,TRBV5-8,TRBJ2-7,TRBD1,TGTGCCAGCAGCTTCGACCGGGACAGCCTCTTC,CASSFDRDSLF
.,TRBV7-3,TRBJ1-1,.,TGTGCCAGCGGATCCGGGATGAACACTGAAGCTTTCTTT,CASGSGMNTEAFF
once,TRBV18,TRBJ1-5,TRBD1,TGTGCCAGCTCCTACGGGACAGGGGGCCATCAGCCCCAGCATTTT,CASSYGTGGHQPQHF
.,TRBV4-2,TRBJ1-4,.,TGTGCCAGCAGCCAAGAGGGCCGCGGGGGTGAAAAACTGTTTTTT,CASSQEGRGGEKLFF
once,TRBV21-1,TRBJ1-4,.,TGTGCCAGCCCCCGCCGGGACAGGAAGGAGGAAAAACTGTTTTTT,CASPRRDRKEEKLFF
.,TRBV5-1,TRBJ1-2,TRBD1,TGCGCCAGCCCCGGAAGGGGGCGCTCCCTGGGCTACACCTTC,CASPGRGRSLGYTF
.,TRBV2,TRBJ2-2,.,TGTGCCAGCAGCGCAGACAGGACGAACACCGGGGAGCTGTTTTTT,CASSADRTNTGELFF
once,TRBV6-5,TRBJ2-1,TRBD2,TGTGCCAGCATTACTAGCGGGGGTTACAATGAGGTGTTCTTC,CASITSGGYNEVFF
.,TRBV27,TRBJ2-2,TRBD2,TGTGCCAGCAGTTTATTCGAAGCGGGGAAAGGGGAGCTGTTTTTT,CASSLFEAGKGELFF
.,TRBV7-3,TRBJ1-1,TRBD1,TGTGCCAGCAGCTGGGGACAGGGAAACACTGAAGCTTTCTTT,CASSWGQGNTEAFF
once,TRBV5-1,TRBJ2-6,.,TGCGCCAGCAGCTTGATGGCCTCTGGGGCCAACGTCCTGACTTTC,CASSLMASGANVLTF
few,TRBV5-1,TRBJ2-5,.,TGCGCCAGCAGCATGCAGGCAATGGAGACCCAGTACTTC,CASSMQAMETQYF
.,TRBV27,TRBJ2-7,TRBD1,TGTGCCAGCAGGATTACAGGGGAACGAACTCTGCAGTACTTC,CASRITGERTLQYF
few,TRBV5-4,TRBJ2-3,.,TGTGCCAGCAGCTTGGAGGCGGGCTTCGGTACGCAGTATTTT,CASSLEAGFGTQYF
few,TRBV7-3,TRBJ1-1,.,TGTGCCAGCAGCTTAGTATGGAACACTGAAGCTTTCTTT,CASSLVWNTEAFF
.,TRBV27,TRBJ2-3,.,TGTGCCAGCCCCCTGCGCGGACTTCCTACCACAGATACGCAGTATTTT,CASPLRGLPTTDTQYF